The 18 T cell receptor beta chains below come from one sample, sequenced in a study of blood T cells in healthy people across ages. It was with a sample-barcoded 5' primer and a J-beta primer mix that a second PCR of about 7 to 12 cycles was run. TCRdb used MiXCR to reprocess the 5' RACE reads, holding one entry per CDR3 protein. Counted here are about 810,000 distinct CDR3 sequences, 35% to 40% occurring once; the ten biggest clones make up 10% to 15%. What was sequenced was blood. These receptor sequences come from a man aged 18 to 29 in good health.

In regard to this clonotype: A read error may explain this, as a much larger clone is one base away. V usage is TRBV20-1 and J usage is TRBJ1-2, with 7 bases identical to TRBD1. The junction had 8 bases not matched to a gene; V was cut back by 4 bases and J by 3 bases. The CDR3 has 14 amino acids. Germline V gene data show CDR1 as DFQATT and CDR2 as SNEGSKA (reference sequence). In nucleotides, the CDR3 is TGCAGTGCTACAAGACAGGGTGGGGACTATGGCTACACCTTC. This codes for CSATRQGGDYGYTF.

CDR3 amino acids: CASRIKDLEANTGELFF. CDR3 bases: TGTGCCAGCAGAATAAAAGACTTAGAAGCGAACACCGGGGAGCTGTTTTTT. The chain recombines TRBV6-6 with TRBJ2-2, with D unclear. The CDR3 runs to 17 residues. Trimming removed 6 bases from V and 0 bases from J, with 17 bases in between. CDR1 and CDR2 (germline): MNHNY, SVGAGI (reference sequence).

This clonotype was seen at least ten times. The chain combines TRBV12-3 or TRBV12-4 with TRBJ2-1; perhaps TRBD2 as D (6 bases). Trimming shortened V by 6 bases and J by 1 base, and 13 bases separated the two germline ends. The CDR3 contains 15 residues. The CDR3 sequence is CASSPWGGSYNEQFF. CDR3 in DNA: TGTGCCAGCAGCCCCTGGGGAGGTTCCTACAATGAGCAGTTCTTC.

DNA for the CDR3: TGCAGTGCTAGAGATTTCCAGCGGTGGGAGGAGACCCAGTACTTC. This sequence encodes CSARDFQRWEETQYF. The J gene is TRBJ2-5, the V gene TRBV20-1; D is possibly TRBD2 (5 bases). In germline, CDR1 is DFQATT, CDR2 SNEGSKA (reference sequence). V lost 0 bases and J 5 bases, leaving 16 bases between the germline ends. CDR3 length: 15 residues.

Many counts were recorded for this clonotype. This chain connects TRBV6-5 to TRBJ1-5, with D unclear. Germline assignment: CDR1 MNHEY and CDR2 SVGAGI. Trimming removed 4 bases from V and 3 bases from J, with 7 bases in between. The CDR3 covers 13 residues. Here the CDR3 DNA reads TGTGCCAGCAGTTCGATGGTCAATCAGCCCCAGCATTTT. Its translation: CASSSMVNQPQHF.

A note on this clonotype: Just one base apart from a much larger clone, this may be a read error. This chain connects TRBV12-3 or TRBV12-4 to TRBJ2-3; the D gene is possibly TRBD1 (6 bases). The CDR3 loop spans 14 amino acids. V was cut by 5 bases and J by 4 bases, with 13 bases left in between. In DNA form, the CDR3 reads TGTGCCAGCAGTCAGGGGATCGGCGCAGATACGCAGTATTTT. This sequence encodes CASSQGIGADTQYF.

The J gene is TRBJ2-5, the V gene TRBV20-1, with D possibly being TRBD1 (6 bases). The DNA end lines up better with TRBJ2-4; the J call may be wrong. Germline CDR1 reads DFQATT; CDR2 reads SNEGSKA (reference sequence). This CDR3 contains 17 residues. The CDR3 DNA follows: TGCAGTGCTAGAGATCCTCGGACAGCCTCCATGGGAAACATTCAGTACTTC. This encodes CSARDPRTASMGNIQYF.

This clonotype appeared many times. CDR3 sequence (DNA): TGTGCCAGCAGCTTATACGGGTCGAACACTGAAGCTTTCTTT. Amino acids: CASSLYGSNTEAFF. The gene calls are TRBV7-2 and TRBJ1-1; D not certain. The germline V and J ends were trimmed by 2 bases and 1 base, with 8 bases remaining between them. This CDR3 is built from 14 residues. Germline CDR1 SGHTA, CDR2 FQGNSA.

This clonotype has more than one count but fewer than ten. V and J are TRBV30 and TRBJ1-1, with D uncertain. There are 13 residues in the CDR3. Germline V gene data show CDR1 as GTSNPN and CDR2 as SVGIG (reference sequence). Deletions cut 0 bases from V and 2 bases from J, with 7 bases between. CDR3 sequence reads: CAWSVHGNTEAFF. DNA of the CDR3: TGTGCCTGGAGTGTACACGGCAACACTGAAGCTTTCTTT.

J is TRBJ2-3 and V is TRBV20-1, with 11 bases matching TRBD2. CDR1 is DFQATT, CDR2 SNEGSKA, per germline (reference sequence). Losses at the gene ends were 4 bases for V and 2 bases for J; bases not matched to a gene: 20. This CDR3 is built from 20 residues. CDR3 coding DNA: TGCAGTGCTATAATAGGGGACACCCCACTAGCGGGGGCCAACACAGATACGCAGTATTTT. Amino acids: CSAIIGDTPLAGANTDTQYF.

Many counts were recorded for this clonotype. The chain has TRBV4-2 and TRBJ2-1; TRBD2 matches at 8 bases. CDR1 is LGHNA, CDR2 YNFKEQ, per germline. The ends lost 6 bases at V and 10 bases at J; junction bases unmatched: 8. CDR3 length equals 13 residues. The CDR3 spells CASRNGGALEQFF. The DNA for the CDR3 is TGTGCCAGCAGGAACGGGGGGGCTCTGGAGCAGTTCTTC.

This clonotype was counted many times. The V gene is TRBV12-3 or TRBV12-4, the J gene TRBJ2-5; weak D call: TRBD1 (6 bases). Between the trimmed V and J ends, which lost 4 bases and 1 base, there was a span of 16 bases. The CDR3 covers 16 residues. The CDR3 DNA reads TGTGCCAGCAGTTCCCTCCGGGACACAACCCAAGAGACCCAGTACTTC. Protein: CASSSLRDTTQETQYF.

The chain couples TRBV4-1 to TRBJ2-7, with D maybe TRBD2 (6 bases). CDR3 length: 14 amino acids. Trimming shortened V by 2 bases and J by 3 bases, and 11 bases separated the two germline ends. Germline V gene data show CDR1 as MGHRA and CDR2 as YSYEKL. CDR3 sequence reads: CASSQRETVYEQYF. Here the CDR3 DNA reads TGCGCCAGCAGCCAACGGGAGACAGTCTACGAGCAGTACTTC.

J is TRBJ1-4 and V is TRBV21-1; the D segment call TRBD1 is taken from the table without a DNA check. TRBV21-1 is recorded as a pseudogene. The length of the CDR3 is 15 residues. The CDR3 sequence is CASSLIGKLNEKLFF. The CDR3 nucleotides are TGTGCCAGCAGCTTAATCGGGAAACTGAATGAAAAACTGTTTTTT.

The chain employs TRBV10-3 and TRBJ1-2; D is unresolved. Between the trimmed V and J ends, which lost 6 bases and 3 bases, there was a span of 14 bases. The CDR3 totals 14 residues. Germline CDR1 reads ENHRY; CDR2 reads SYGVKD. The CDR3 DNA follows: TGTGCCATCAGCCGCCTGGGCTACGACTATGGCTACACCTTC. Translated, it gives CAISRLGYDYGYTF.

This clonotype was counted a single time. J is TRBJ2-2 and V is TRBV12-3 or TRBV12-4, with 8 bases that match TRBD1. V lost 2 bases, J lost 6 bases, and 14 bases stayed unmatched. This CDR3 contains 18 residues. The CDR3 sequence: CASSLRAGGIISAGELFF. The CDR3 bases are TGTGCCAGCAGTTTAAGGGCAGGGGGCATTATTTCAGCCGGGGAGCTGTTTTTT.

CDR3 bases: TGTGCCACCAGCAGAGATTTGGCAGGGACCACCGGGGAGCTGTTTTTT. It encodes CATSRDLAGTTGELFF. The V gene is TRBV15, the J gene TRBJ2-2; D is possibly TRBD1 or TRBD2 (5 bases each). Between the trimmed V and J ends, which lost 0 bases and 4 bases, there was a span of 12 bases. CDR1 LNHNV and CDR2 YYDKDF come from the germline V gene (reference sequence). This CDR3 has 16 amino acids.

CDR3 sequence (DNA): TGTGCCAGCAGTCGGGACAGGGGTAATGGCTACACCTTC. It encodes CASSRDRGNGYTF. The chain uses TRBV3-1 and TRBJ1-2; TRBD1 matches at 10 bases. The V gene end was trimmed by 6 bases and the J gene end by 6 bases; junction bases not matched to a gene: 4. The V gene's germline CDR1 is LGHDT and CDR2 YNNKEL (reference sequence). The CDR3 has 13 residues.